What follows are 26 T cell receptor beta chains derived from one specimen sequenced in a study of CD8+CD57+ T cells in acquired aplastic anemia. Profiling of TCR beta VDJ combinations and CDR3 sequences used genomic DNA as template. TCRdb re-called the reads with MiXCR, one entry per CDR3 protein. Altogether approximately 300,000 distinct CDR3 sequences are present, 45% to 65% being singletons, with the ten largest covering 1% to 1.5%. Only patients with CD8+CD57+ cell expansion on flow cytometry were chosen for sequencing. Sequencing was performed on sorted CD4+, CD8+, or CD8+CD57+ T cells (not recorded which) from PBMCs. All receptors derive from a human donor with aplastic anemia.

This clonotype was seen only once. The gene calls are TRBV19 and TRBJ1-4, with 9 positions matching TRBD1. V trimming: 6 bases; J trimming: 8 bases; junction bases outside the gene matches: 10. Germline assignment: CDR1 LNHDA and CDR2 SQIVND (reference sequence). CDR3 length equals 15 residues. The CDR3 DNA reads TGTGCCAGTAGCAGTAACAGGGGGCTTGGCGAAAAACTGTTTTTT. Translating it yields CASSSNRGLGEKLFF. The full variable domain, its missing parts supplied by reference TRBV19 and TRBJ1-4, is DGGITQSPKYLFRKEGQNVTLSCEQNLNHDAMYWYRQDPGQGLRLIYYSQIVNDFQKGDIAEGYSVSREKKESFPLTVTSAQKNPTAFYLCASSSNRGLGEKLFFGSGTQLSVL.

The V gene is TRBV5-1, the J gene TRBJ2-1, with TRBD1 matching over 7 bases. Germline V lookup: CDR1 SGHRS, CDR2 YFSETQ. Trimming at V came to 1 base and at J to 6 bases, leaving 13 bases not matched to a gene. The CDR3 loop spans 17 amino acids. CDR3 nucleotides: TGCGCCAGCAGCTTGAACAGGGGAAAGGTCCGGGGCAATGAGCAGTTCTTC. The encoded protein is CASSLNRGKVRGNEQFF. The variable domain in full, completed from reference TRBV5-1 and TRBJ2-1, reads KAGVTQTPRYLIKTRGQQVTLSCSPISGHRSVSWYQQTPGQGLQFLFEYFSETQRNKGNFPGRFSGRQFSNSRSEMNVSTLELGDSALYLCASSLNRGKVRGNEQFFGPGTRLTVL.

The J gene is TRBJ1-2, the V gene TRBV2; D is undetermined. Trimming took 1 base from V and 4 from J, leaving 13 bases between them. The germline CDR1 and CDR2 sequences are SNHLY and FYNNEI. The CDR3 spans 15 residues. The DNA for the CDR3 is TGTGCCAGCAGTGAAGGTCCGAGGGTAGTCTATGGCTACACCTTC. Protein: CASSEGPRVVYGYTF.

This clonotype came up many times. V gene TRBV3-1 combines with J gene TRBJ1-1; D possibly corresponds to TRBD1 (5 bases). From germline, CDR1 is LGHDT and CDR2 YNNKEL (reference sequence). The length of the CDR3 is 12 residues. The V and J ends lost 5 bases and 6 bases respectively, with 10 bases between them. Written as DNA, the CDR3 is TGTGCCAGCAGCTGGGGGGATTCTGAAGCTTTCTTT. It is translated as CASSWGDSEAFF.

The gene calls are TRBV7-8 and TRBJ1-2, with D tentatively TRBD1 (6 bases). The CDR3 totals 17 residues. Germline V gene lookup returns CDR1 SGHVS and CDR2 FQNEAQ. Deletions cut 1 base from V and 8 bases from J, with 23 bases between. Here the CDR3 DNA reads TGTGCCAGCAGCTTAGGGATGGGGGGCGCGGGGCTGGGCGGCTACACCTTC. Its translation: CASSLGMGGAGLGGYTF.

This clonotype was detected ten times or more. The chain is built from TRBV15 and TRBJ2-1; 8 bases agree with TRBD1. This CDR3 region has 14 residues. Germline V CDR1 and CDR2: LNHNV, YYDKDF (reference sequence). J lost 4 bases, V lost 4 bases, and 3 bases had no gene match. The CDR3 DNA follows: TGTGCCACCAGCATAGACAGGGGTTACAATGAGCAGTTCTTC. Its protein product is CATSIDRGYNEQFF.

The genes are TRBV20-1 and TRBJ2-1; the D gene is possibly TRBD2 (5 bases). This CDR3 spans 14 amino acids. The germline CDR1 and CDR2 sequences are DFQATT and SNEGSKA (reference sequence). The CDR3 is CSGLATLAYNEQFF. As DNA, the CDR3 is TGCAGCGGTCTCGCAACCTTAGCGTACAATGAGCAGTTCTTC.

The V call is TRBV19, the J call TRBJ1-2; possibly TRBD1 for D (6 bases). This CDR3 has 12 residues. The V and J ends lost 7 bases and 4 bases respectively, with 10 bases between them. Per germline, CDR1 LNHDA and CDR2 SQIVND (reference sequence). The CDR3 here is CASKDSFYGYTF. In DNA, the CDR3 is TGTGCCAGTAAGGACAGCTTCTATGGCTACACCTTC.

J is TRBJ2-3 and V is TRBV5-1; 10 nucleotides match TRBD2. V was clipped by 0 bases and J by 9 bases; unmatched bases: 7. Germline V CDR1 and CDR2: SGHRS, YFSETQ. The CDR3 totals 15 residues. CDR3 protein: CASSLAIAGGGTQYF. The CDR3 region has the DNA TGCGCCAGCAGCTTGGCGATAGCGGGAGGAGGCACGCAGTATTTT. The full variable domain, rest sourced from reference TRBV5-1 and TRBJ2-3, is KAGVTQTPRYLIKTRGQQVTLSCSPISGHRSVSWYQQTPGQGLQFLFEYFSETQRNKGNFPGRFSGRQFSNSRSEMNVSTLELGDSALYLCASSLAIAGGGTQYFGPGTRLTVL.

This clonotype was observed many times. V and J are TRBV20-1 and TRBJ2-6; D could derive from TRBD1 or TRBD2 (6 bases each). The CDR3 length is 15 residues. Deletions cut 6 bases from V and 1 base from J, with 13 bases between. Germline V gene data show CDR1 as DFQATT and CDR2 as SNEGSKA (reference sequence). The CDR3 bases are TGCAGTGCCCCCGAGGGGGGATCTGGGGCCAACGTCCTGACTTTC. This sequence encodes CSAPEGGSGANVLTF.

This chain links TRBV7-9 with TRBJ2-7; a possible D gene is TRBD1 (6 bases). V gave up 4 bases and J gave up 1 base, with 14 bases separating them. Germline V CDR1 and CDR2: SEHNR, FQNEAQ (reference sequence). This CDR3 region has 15 residues. CDR3 bases: TGTGCCAGCAGCTCCTTGGACAGCTATTCCTACGAGCAGTACTTC. Residues: CASSSLDSYSYEQYF. Full variable domain (remainder filled in from reference TRBV7-9 and TRBJ2-7): DTGVSQNPRHKITKRGQNVTFRCDPISEHNRLYWYRQTLGQGPEFLTYFQNEAQLEKSRLLSDRFSAERPKGSFSTLEIQRTEQGDSAMYLCASSSLDSYSYEQYFGPGTRLTVT.

The chain combines TRBV7-3 with TRBJ1-5, with 7 bases that match TRBD2. The J call may be incorrect, as the DNA end agrees better with TRBJ2-3. CDR3 length: 14 residues. CDR1 and CDR2 from the germline V gene are SGHTA and FQGTGA. The CDR3 sequence is CASSSRGIADTQYF. CDR3 DNA sequence: TGTGCCAGCAGCTCGCGGGGGATCGCAGATACGCAGTATTTT.

The V call is TRBV20-1, the J call TRBJ1-5, with D unresolved. Germline V gene sequence: CDR1 DFQATT, CDR2 SNEGSKA (reference sequence). This CDR3 region has 16 residues. V was cut by 6 bases and J by 11 bases, with 29 bases left in between. This CDR3 reads CSAPPGGGNGMETQHF. In DNA, the CDR3 is TGCAGTGCCCCACCGGGTGGCGGGAATGGTATGGAGACCCAGCATTTT.

This clonotype showed up just a few times. The chain uses TRBV12-3 or TRBV12-4 and TRBJ2-5; 9 bases map to TRBD1. The trim removed 5 bases at V and 9 bases at J, leaving 10 bases unmatched. CDR3 size: 14 residues. The CDR3 region has the DNA TGTGCCAGCAGTACCTGGGACAGGGTGCGTTCCCAGTACTTC. Encoded protein: CASSTWDRVRSQYF.

V gene TRBV10-3 combines with J gene TRBJ1-2; 8 positions agree with TRBD1. The V segment lost 4 bases and the J segment 8 bases; nucleotides outside the gene matches: 12. CDR1 and CDR2 from the germline V gene are ENHRY and SYGVKD. This CDR3 has 15 residues. CDR3 in amino acids: CAISVGAGGANGYTF. The DNA for the CDR3 is TGTGCCATCAGTGTTGGGGCAGGGGGCGCAAACGGCTACACCTTC.

This clonotype was detected ten times or more. One end of the junction varies from germline; a read error may be responsible. This chain connects TRBV9 to TRBJ2-3; 7 bases fit TRBD1. CDR3 length: 15 amino acids. Per the germline V gene, CDR1 is SGDLS and CDR2 is YYNGEE. CDR3 in amino acids: CASSPQDRREDTRYF. The DNA for the CDR3 is TGTGCCAGCAGCCCCCAGGACAGGCGTGAAGATACGCGGTATTTT.

As concerns this clonotype: At one of its ends the junction is not consistent with the germline gene, which may arise from a read error. The V and J genes are TRBV7-7 and TRBJ2-2; tentatively, D is TRBD1 or TRBD2 (5 bases each). Germline V gene data show CDR1 as SSHAT and CDR2 as FNYEAQ (reference sequence). The length of the CDR3 is 20 residues. The CDR3 protein is CASSFYSPWETAWNTGELFF. CDR3 nucleotides: TGTGCTAGCAGCTTCTACTCTCCCTGGGAGACAGCCTGGAACACCGGGGAGCTGTTTTTT.

The rearrangement joins TRBV9 to TRBJ2-3, with TRBD2 matching over 12 bases. This CDR3 spans 16 amino acids. The germline gives CDR1 SGDLS, CDR2 YYNGEE. V gave up 5 bases and J gave up 3 bases; unmatched junction bases: 7. The CDR3 loop reads CASSPPSGGGTDTQYF. CDR3 coding DNA: TGTGCCAGCAGTCCCCCTAGCGGGGGGGGGACAGATACGCAGTATTTT.

V usage is TRBV12-3 or TRBV12-4 and J usage is TRBJ1-6; no clear D. Trimming stripped 0 bases from V and 8 bases from J, with 8 bases between. This CDR3 has 14 residues. As DNA, the CDR3 is TGTGCCAGCAGTTTAGCTCAGATTTATTCACCCCTCCACTTT. Translating gives CASSLAQIYSPLHF.

A note on this clonotype: One junction end does not reproduce the germline sequence, and a read error may be involved. V gene TRBV19 combines with J gene TRBJ2-7, with D perhaps TRBD1 (6 bases). The CDR3 contains 15 residues. Germline V gives CDR1 LNHDA, CDR2 SQIVND (reference sequence). This chain's CDR3 is CASSTPQGGVHEQYF. CDR3 coding DNA: TGTGCCAGCAGTACCCCACAGGGTGGGGTCCACGAGCAGTACTTC.

This clonotype was recorded at least ten times. The rearrangement links TRBV19 to TRBJ2-7, with D unclear. The germline CDR1 and CDR2 sequences are LNHDA and SQIVND (reference sequence). V lost 3 bases and J lost 6, with 18 bases in between. CDR3 size: 15 residues. The DNA of the CDR3 is TGTGCCAGTAGTATGGGGATTCGGGTTTACGGCGAGCAGTACTTC. Translated, it gives CASSMGIRVYGEQYF.

V is TRBV7-9 and J is TRBJ1-1; D call uncertain. The germline CDR1 and CDR2 sequences are SEHNR and FQNEAQ (reference sequence). The CDR3 loop spans 13 amino acids. V was trimmed by 11 bases and J by 6 bases, leaving 19 bases between them. Written as DNA, the CDR3 is TGTGCCCTTCAGGATCGGAGCACTTCTGAAGCTTTCTTT. Its translation is CALQDRSTSEAFF.

This clonotype was seen repeatedly, ten times or more. CDR3 sequence: CASSDSTGELFF. The CDR3 DNA sequence: TGTGCCAGCAGTGACTCAACCGGGGAGCTGTTTTTT. This chain links TRBV6-4 with TRBJ2-2, with no clear D. Germline V lookup: CDR1 MRHNA, CDR2 SNTAGT. V was trimmed by 0 bases and J by 5 bases, leaving 1 base between them. The CDR3 is 12 amino acids.

This chain links TRBV19 with TRBJ2-7; D not resolved. With 5 bases removed from V and 2 bases from J, the gap between germline ends came to 16 bases. The germline CDR1 and CDR2 sequences are LNHDA and SQIVND (reference sequence). This CDR3 is 15 amino acids long. Written as DNA, the CDR3 is TGTGCCAGTAGTTTATGGTTTGACCCTACCTACGAGCAGTACTTC. This gives the protein CASSLWFDPTYEQYF.

The chain combines TRBV29-1 with TRBJ2-1, with 8 bases fitting TRBD2. Looked up from germline, CDR1 is SQVTM and CDR2 is ANQGSEA. This CDR3 is built from 14 residues. J was trimmed by 1 base and V by 4 bases; bases with no gene match: 3. The CDR3 sequence: CSVGSGESYNEQFF. CDR3 DNA: TGCAGCGTTGGTAGCGGGGAATCCTACAATGAGCAGTTCTTC.

This chain uses TRBV7-2 with TRBJ1-1; D uncertain. Germline CDR1 and CDR2: SGHTA and FQGNSA. This CDR3 is 10 amino acids long. Between the trimmed V and J ends, which lost 1 base and 9 bases, there was a span of 3 bases. The CDR3 nucleotides are TGTGCCAGCAGCTTAGGGCAAGCTTTCTTT. Protein: CASSLGQAFF.